The present TCR beta chain was sequenced within a study of blood T cell repertoires in COVID-19. Study information: COVID-19 samples, acute and convalescent, were from the United States, Italy and Spain. The cDNA or gDNA used as material had been derived from T cells, B-cell-depleted T cells, or PBMCs.

The method was immunoSEQ multiplex PCR; TCRdb's version includes in-frame clones alone and lacks a portion of them. The data contain approximately 88,000 clones, approximately 90% of them singletons. The TCR comes from a male donor with acute or convalescent COVID-19. The specimen was peripheral blood.

The CDR3 coding sequence is TGTGCCAGCTCGCCGGGACAGTACTATGGCTACACCTTC. As protein: CASSPGQYYGYTF. This chain links TRBV18 with TRBJ1-2; 7 bases align to TRBD1. V lost 6 bases and J lost 3; bases outside the gene matches: 4. The CDR3 spans 13 residues. Germline V gene lookup returns CDR1 KGHSH and CDR2 LQKENI.